These 20 T cell receptor beta chains share one sample of origin, sequenced in a study of cytomegalovirus exposure and HLA in healthy donors. Primers: 60 Vbeta forward and 13 Jbeta reverse. The protocol was immunoSEQ multiplex PCR, while the TCRdb copy is restricted to in-frame clones and leaves out a portion. The sample consists of 120,000 or so clones, around 82% of them appearing once. The material sequenced was PBMCs. The receptors derive from a woman aged 40-49 years in good health and CMV-seropositive.

The J gene is TRBJ2-7, the V gene TRBV28, with 9 bases fitting TRBD1. This CDR3 spans 14 amino acids. The V segment lost 6 bases and the J segment 5 bases; nucleotides outside the gene matches: 8. The V gene's germline CDR1 is MDHEN and CDR2 SYDVKM. The CDR3 DNA is TGTGCCAGCAGCACAACAGGGGGCGACAACGAGCAGTACTTC. Translated: CASSTTGGDNEQYF. The whole variable domain, filled in from reference TRBV28 and TRBJ2-7, reads DVKVTQSSRYLVKRTGEKVFLECVQDMDHENMFWYRQDPGLGLRLIYFSYDVKMKEKGDIPEGYSVSREKKERFSLILESASTNQTSMYLCASSTTGGDNEQYFGPGTRLTVT.

V usage is TRBV5-1 and J usage is TRBJ2-4, with TRBD1 as a possible D gene (6 bases). V lost 0 bases to trimming and J lost 6 bases, with 13 bases between them. Germline-derived CDR1 and CDR2 are SGHRS and YFSETQ. CDR3 size: 15 residues. Here the CDR3 reads CASSLGEHRVNIQYF. The DNA of the CDR3 is TGCGCCAGCAGCTTGGGTGAGCACAGGGTAAACATTCAGTACTTC.

V and J are TRBV27 and TRBJ2-3, with D perhaps TRBD1 (5 bases). Germline CDR1 MNHEY, CDR2 SMNVEV (reference sequence). The CDR3 is 13 residues long. Trimming shortened V by 5 bases and J by 3 bases, and 9 bases separated the two germline ends. The CDR3 DNA sequence: TGTGCCAGCAGTCTAAGACAGACAGATACGCAGTATTTT. The encoded protein is CASSLRQTDTQYF.

The chain couples TRBV6-6 to TRBJ1-4; 7 bases are a match to TRBD1. Germline V gives CDR1 MNHNY, CDR2 SVGAGI (reference sequence). The CDR3 is 15 residues long. J lost 0 bases, V lost 5 bases, and 3 bases had no gene match. In DNA form, the CDR3 reads TGTGCCAGCAGTAAGGACAGGTCAACTAATGAAAAACTGTTTTTT. Translated, it gives CASSKDRSTNEKLFF.

The chain joins TRBV25-1 to TRBJ2-1, with 7 bases matching TRBD1. CDR3 length: 15 residues. CDR1 and CDR2 (germline): MGHDK, SYGVNS. V lost 2 bases to trimming and J lost 5 bases; unmatched junction nucleotides: 6. The CDR3: CASSEEGGRNNEQFF. The CDR3 DNA reads as TGTGCCAGCAGTGAAGAAGGGGGCCGTAACAATGAGCAGTTCTTC.

For the CDR3, the DNA is TGTGCCAGCAGCGTAGGATTTGGCGGGAGAGCATACGAGCAGTACTTC. It is translated as CASSVGFGGRAYEQYF. The chain combines TRBV9 with TRBJ2-7; 7 nucleotides agree with TRBD2. V lost 0 bases, J lost 4 bases, and 10 bases stayed unmatched. CDR1 SGDLS and CDR2 YYNGEE come from the germline V gene. The CDR3 is made up of 16 amino acids. The entire variable domain, with the rest obtained from reference TRBV9 and TRBJ2-7, is as follows: DSGVTQTPKHLITATGQRVTLRCSPRSGDLSVYWYQQSLDQGLQFLIQYYNGEERAKGNILERFSAQQFPDLHSELNLSSLELGDSALYFCASSVGFGGRAYEQYFGPGTRLTVT.

This clone appeared a single time. V is TRBV28 and J is TRBJ1-5; 8 nucleotides align to TRBD1. The J segment lost 4 bases and the V segment lost 4 bases, leaving 9 bases of the junction unmatched. This CDR3 has 16 residues. CDR1 and CDR2 from the germline V gene are MDHEN and SYDVKM. The CDR3 reads CASSSLRTGNNQPQHF. The CDR3 DNA follows: TGTGCCAGCAGTTCCCTCCGGACAGGGAATAATCAGCCCCAGCATTTT.

This clone has a single count. The chain combines TRBV7-9 with TRBJ2-1; 11 nucleotides align to TRBD2. The CDR3 totals 18 residues. The trim removed 2 bases at V and 8 bases at J, leaving 14 bases unmatched. Germline CDR1 is SEHNR and CDR2 is FQNEAQ (reference sequence). The CDR3 DNA reads as TGTGCCAGCAGCTTATTACTAGCGGGAGAGTTATCTCTGGATGAGCAGTTCTTC. It is translated as CASSLLLAGELSLDEQFF.

The chain employs TRBV27 and TRBJ2-7; a possible D gene is TRBD2 (6 bases). Trimming took off 3 bases at V and 3 bases at J, with 18 bases between the two ends. Germline V gene sequence: CDR1 MNHEY, CDR2 SMNVEV (reference sequence). The CDR3 is made up of 16 amino acids. The CDR3 DNA reads TGTGCCAGCAGTTTGGGAGGACACAGCCAAGGCTACGAGCAGTACTTC. It translates to CASSLGGHSQGYEQYF.

V and J are TRBV9 and TRBJ2-5, with 11 bases aligning to TRBD1. The CDR3 is 15 residues long. Germline CDR1 reads SGDLS; CDR2 reads YYNGEE. J gave up 5 bases and V 8 bases, and 11 bases lay outside the gene matches. The CDR3 sequence: CASQSGTGGLETQYF. DNA of the CDR3: TGTGCCAGTCAATCCGGGACAGGGGGGTTGGAGACCCAGTACTTC.

The CDR3 is CASSYSRGNQPQHF. DNA for the CDR3: TGTGCCAGCAGTTACTCTAGGGGTAATCAGCCCCAGCATTTT. The rearrangement uses TRBV6-5 and TRBJ1-5; D might be TRBD1 (5 bases). Germline lookup yields CDR1 MNHEY and CDR2 SVGAGI. The CDR3 sequence is 14 residues long. V was pared by 0 bases and J by 4 bases, with 7 bases between.

The V gene is TRBV2, the J gene TRBJ2-5; the D gene is possibly TRBD2 (6 bases). The germline V gene has CDR1 SNHLY and CDR2 FYNNEI. The CDR3 contains 14 residues. Between the trimmed V and J ends, which lost 7 bases and 1 base, there was a span of 13 bases. The CDR3 here is CASKKVTSQETQYF. In DNA form, the CDR3 reads TGTGCCAGCAAAAAGGTGACTAGCCAAGAGACCCAGTACTTC.

The V call is TRBV15, the J call TRBJ2-1; 9 positions match TRBD2. The germline V gene has CDR1 LNHNV and CDR2 YYDKDF (reference sequence). After removal of 0 bases from V and 5 bases from J, the junction contained 2 bases not matched to a gene. There are 15 residues in the CDR3. CDR3 loop: CATSRDGLANNEQFF. CDR3 DNA: TGTGCCACCAGCAGAGACGGACTAGCGAACAATGAGCAGTTCTTC. The full variable domain, rest sourced from reference TRBV15 and TRBJ2-1, is DAMVIQNPRYQVTQFGKPVTLSCSQTLNHNVMYWYQQKSSQAPKLLFHYYDKDFNNEADTPDNFQSRRPNTSFCFLDIRSPGLGDTAMYLCATSRDGLANNEQFFGPGTRLTVL.

This chain connects TRBV9 to TRBJ2-3, with 7 bases aligning to TRBD2. Trimming took 3 bases from V and 3 from J; bases not matched to a gene: 7. CDR1 SGDLS and CDR2 YYNGEE come from the germline V gene. The CDR3 consists of 15 residues. The CDR3 bases are TGTGCCAGCAGCGAGAGCGGGGCCCCTACAGATACGCAGTATTTT. This gives the protein CASSESGAPTDTQYF.

Remarks on this clone: Different DNA sequences within this sample yield the same CDR3. The rearrangement joins TRBV5-1 to TRBJ2-7, with D perhaps matching TRBD1 (6 bases). Germline loops: CDR1 SGHRS, CDR2 YFSETQ. The V end lost 4 bases, the J end lost 2 bases, and 16 bases lay between the germline ends. The CDR3 is 15 amino acids. Here the CDR3 DNA reads TGCGCCAGCAGCCCAGGGGCAGGTAGGGCCTACGAGCAGTACTTC. Its translation: CASSPGAGRAYEQYF.

This CDR3 reads CASSTAAGTSGIYEQYF. CDR3 nucleotides: TGTGCCAGCAGTACTGCGGCCGGGACTAGCGGAATCTACGAGCAGTACTTC. The chain carries TRBV28 and TRBJ2-7; 11 nucleotides line up with TRBD2. Germline V gene sequence: CDR1 MDHEN, CDR2 SYDVKM. The V segment lost 5 bases and the J segment 3 bases; nucleotides outside the gene matches: 12. CDR3 length: 17 amino acids.

V usage is TRBV19 and J usage is TRBJ1-5, with TRBD1 as a possible D gene (5 bases). From germline, CDR1 is LNHDA and CDR2 SQIVND (reference sequence). This CDR3 spans 15 amino acids. The V end lost 6 bases, the J end lost 3 bases, and 15 bases lay between the germline ends. Here the CDR3 DNA reads TGTGCCAGTAGGGAATGGGGGGGGAACAATCAGCCCCAGCATTTT. Amino acid sequence: CASREWGGNNQPQHF.

This clone was picked up a small number of times. The genes are TRBV9 and TRBJ2-1; the match to TRBD1 covers 8 bases. The CDR3 contains 15 residues. J was trimmed by 5 bases and V by 3 bases; bases with no gene match: 7. Germline values: CDR1 SGDLS, CDR2 YYNGEE. CDR3 loop: CASSARQGRDNEQFF. The CDR3 DNA sequence: TGTGCCAGCAGCGCCCGACAGGGGCGTGACAATGAGCAGTTCTTC.

CDR3 region: CASSLAISRVTEAFF. In nucleotides, the CDR3 is TGTGCCAGCAGCTTGGCGATCAGCAGGGTCACTGAAGCTTTCTTT. The V call is TRBV5-8, the J call TRBJ1-1, with a possible D match to TRBD1 (5 bases). Trimming took 0 bases from V and 4 from J, leaving 13 bases between them. The V gene's germline CDR1 is SGHTS and CDR2 YDEGEE. The CDR3 is made up of 15 amino acids.

The chain has TRBV6-5 and TRBJ2-7; 7 bases fit TRBD1. The V segment lost 0 bases and the J segment 6 bases; nucleotides outside the gene matches: 2. In germline, CDR1 is MNHEY, CDR2 SVGAGI. This CDR3 contains 13 residues. CDR3 nucleotides: TGTGCCAGCAGTTACTCGCCAGGGGGCGAGCAGTACTTC. This translates into CASSYSPGGEQYF.